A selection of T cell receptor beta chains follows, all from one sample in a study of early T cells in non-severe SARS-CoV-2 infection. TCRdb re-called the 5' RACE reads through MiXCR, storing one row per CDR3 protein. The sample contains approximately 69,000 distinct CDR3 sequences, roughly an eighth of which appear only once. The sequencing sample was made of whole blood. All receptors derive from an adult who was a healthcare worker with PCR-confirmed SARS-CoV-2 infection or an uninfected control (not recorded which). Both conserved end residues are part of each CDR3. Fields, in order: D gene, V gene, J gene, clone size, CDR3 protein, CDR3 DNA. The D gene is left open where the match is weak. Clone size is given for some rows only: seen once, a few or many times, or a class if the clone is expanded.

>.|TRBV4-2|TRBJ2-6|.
CASSDNSGANVLTF
TGTGCCAGCAGCGACAACTCTGGGGCCAACGTCCTGACTTTC
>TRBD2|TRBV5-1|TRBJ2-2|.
CASSSRLAGGLNTGELFF
TGCGCCAGCAGCTCACGACTAGCGGGAGGCCTTAACACCGGGGAGCTGTTTTTT
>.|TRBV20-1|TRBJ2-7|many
CSARMLVEHVAWQYF
TGCAGTGCTAGGATGCTAGTAGAGCACGTAGCTTGGCAGTACTTC
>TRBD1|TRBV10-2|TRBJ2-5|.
CASRDRQETQYF
TGCGCCAGCAGGGACAGGCAAGAGACCCAGTACTTC
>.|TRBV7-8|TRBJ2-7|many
CASSPYRVPGYEQYF
TGTGCCAGCAGCCCCTACAGGGTCCCCGGCTACGAGCAGTACTTC
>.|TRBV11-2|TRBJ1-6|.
CASTLPDSPHSYNSPPHF
TGTGCCAGCACCCTTCCCGACAGCCCTCACTCCTATAATTCACCCCCCCACTTT
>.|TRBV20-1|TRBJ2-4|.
CSARPGAVTKNIQYF
TGCAGTGCTAGACCAGGGGCAGTAACCAAAAACATTCAGTACTTC
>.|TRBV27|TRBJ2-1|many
CASSPNREPYNEQFF
TGTGCCAGCAGTCCCAACAGGGAGCCCTACAATGAGCAGTTCTTC
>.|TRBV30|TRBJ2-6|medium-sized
CASRGGVGANVLTF
TGTGCCTCTCGAGGAGGGGTTGGGGCCAACGTCCTGACTTTC
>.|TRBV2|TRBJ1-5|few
CASSDQGYSNQPQHF
TGTGCCAGCAGTGATCAGGGGTACAGCAATCAGCCCCAACATTTT
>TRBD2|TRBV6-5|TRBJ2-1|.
CASSYSIAGEGNEQFF
TGTGCCAGCAGTTACTCGATAGCGGGAGAAGGCAATGAGCAGTTCTTC
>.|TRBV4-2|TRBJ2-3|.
CASSQDVGTSDTQYF
TGTGCCAGCAGCCAAGATGTCGGTACCTCAGATACGCAGTATTTT
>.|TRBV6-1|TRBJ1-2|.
CASSDGGSDYGYTF
TGTGCCAGCAGTGACGGGGGGAGCGACTATGGCTACACCTTC
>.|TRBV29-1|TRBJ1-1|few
CSVEVVGDTEAFF
TGCAGCGTTGAAGTCGTAGGGGACACTGAAGCTTTCTTT
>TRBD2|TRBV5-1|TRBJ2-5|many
CASTRAGGTQETQYF
TGCGCCAGCACGAGAGCGGGAGGAACCCAAGAGACCCAGTACTTC
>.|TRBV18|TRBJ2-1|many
CASSPSIVAVSYNEQFF
TGTGCCAGCTCACCATCAATAGTAGCGGTCTCCTACAATGAGCAGTTCTTC
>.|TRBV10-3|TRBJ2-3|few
CAISGSQDTQYF
TGTGCCATCAGTGGGAGCCAGGATACGCAGTATTTT
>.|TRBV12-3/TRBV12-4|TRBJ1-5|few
CASMRQDRNQPQHF
TGTGCCAGCATGAGACAGGACCGCAATCAGCCCCAGCATTTT
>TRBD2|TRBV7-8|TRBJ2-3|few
CASSWTSGEADTQYF
TGTGCCAGCAGCTGGACTAGCGGGGAAGCAGATACGCAGTATTTT
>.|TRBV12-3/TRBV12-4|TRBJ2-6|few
CASILTSGANVLTF
TGTGCCAGCATCTTGACCTCTGGGGCCAACGTCCTGACTTTC
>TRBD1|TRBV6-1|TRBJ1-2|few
CASSSRQGWYGYTF
TGTGCCAGCAGTTCCAGACAGGGATGGTATGGCTACACCTTC
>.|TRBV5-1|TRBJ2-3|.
CASSRDTDTQYF
TGCGCCAGCAGCAGGGACACAGATACGCAGTATTTT
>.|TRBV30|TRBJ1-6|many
CAWNLPGVNNSPLHF
TGTGCCTGGAACCTTCCGGGGGTAAACAATTCACCCCTCCACTTT
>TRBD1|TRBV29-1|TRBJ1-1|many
CSGRTGTANTEAFF
TGCAGCGGGCGAACGGGGACAGCGAACACTGAAGCTTTCTTT
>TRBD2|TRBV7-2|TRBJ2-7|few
CASSLSLAVYEQYF
TGTGCCAGCAGCTTGTCACTAGCGGTCTACGAGCAGTACTTC
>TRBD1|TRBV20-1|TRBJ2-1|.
CSASPGQGYNEQFF
TGCAGTGCTAGTCCGGGACAGGGTTACAATGAGCAGTTCTTC
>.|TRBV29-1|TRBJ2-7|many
CSVAGVSYEQYF
TGCAGCGTTGCAGGGGTCTCCTACGAGCAGTACTTC
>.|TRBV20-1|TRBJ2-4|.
CSATSNKNIQYF
TGCAGTGCCACGTCGAACAAAAACATTCAGTACTTC
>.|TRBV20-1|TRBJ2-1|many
CSARGDTIGFNEQFF
TGCAGTGCTAGGGGGGACACCATTGGCTTCAATGAGCAGTTCTTC
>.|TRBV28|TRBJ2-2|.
CASSSLGPFANTGELFF
TGTGCCAGCAGTTCCCTTGGACCGTTTGCGAACACCGGGGAGCTGTTTTTT
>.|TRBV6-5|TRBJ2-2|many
CASTLLGGNTGELFF
TGTGCCAGCACCTTACTCGGGGGGAACACCGGGGAGCTGTTTTTT
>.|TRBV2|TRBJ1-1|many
CASSLTGSNTEAFF
TGTGCCAGCAGTCTGACAGGCTCGAACACTGAAGCTTTCTTT
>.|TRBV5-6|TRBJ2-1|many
CASSPRGSYNEQFF
TGTGCCAGCAGCCCAAGGGGATCCTACAATGAGCAGTTCTTC
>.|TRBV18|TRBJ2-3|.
CASCPTVLGADTQYF
TGTGCCAGCTGCCCGACCGTACTGGGAGCAGATACGCAGTATTTT
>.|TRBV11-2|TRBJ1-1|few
CASSLVSARALMNTEAFF
TGTGCCAGCAGCTTAGTATCTGCCAGGGCACTCATGAACACTGAAGCTTTCTTT
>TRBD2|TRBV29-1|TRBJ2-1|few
CSVVTSISYNEQFF
TGCAGCGTGGTGACTAGCATATCCTACAATGAGCAGTTCTTC
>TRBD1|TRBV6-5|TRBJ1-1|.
CASSYWTGGTEAFF
TGTGCCAGCAGTTACTGGACAGGAGGGACTGAAGCTTTCTTT
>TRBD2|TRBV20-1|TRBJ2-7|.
CSARRGLAWGEQYF
TGCAGTGCTAGAAGGGGACTAGCGTGGGGCGAGCAGTACTTC
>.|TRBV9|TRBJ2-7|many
CASNPQGSNYEQYF
TGTGCCAGCAACCCGCAAGGGTCCAACTACGAGCAGTACTTC
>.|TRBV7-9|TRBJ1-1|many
CASSLGSNTEAFF
TGTGCCAGCAGCTTAGGATCGAACACTGAAGCTTTCTTT
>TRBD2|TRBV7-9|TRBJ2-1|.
CASTLGAGGHNEQFF
TGTGCCAGCACCCTAGGGGCGGGAGGTCACAATGAGCAGTTCTTC
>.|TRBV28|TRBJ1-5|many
CASSSTWVQHF
TGTGCCAGCAGTTCGACGTGGGTTCAGCATTTT
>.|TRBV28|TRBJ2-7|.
CASTLNGPTTYEQYF
TGTGCCAGCACCCTTAATGGGCCTACAACCTACGAGCAGTACTTC
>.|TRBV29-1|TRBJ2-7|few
CSVESGPYEQYF
TGCAGCGTTGAAAGCGGCCCCTACGAGCAGTACTTC
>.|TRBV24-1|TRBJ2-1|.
CATSGIDEQLF
TGTGCCACCAGTGGGATTGATGAGCAGCTCTTC
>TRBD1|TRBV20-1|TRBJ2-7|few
CSARSRDRTLGEQYF
TGCAGTGCTAGATCCAGGGACAGAACACTGGGCGAGCAGTACTTC
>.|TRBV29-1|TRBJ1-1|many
CSVKWNTEAFF
TGCAGCGTCAAGTGGAACACTGAAGCTTTCTTT